The clone carrying this T cell receptor beta chain was recorded a few times. The CDR3 extends over 16 amino acids. Germline values: CDR1 SSHAT, CDR2 FNYEAQ (reference sequence). J was trimmed by 0 bases and V by 7 bases; bases with no gene match: 5. The sample is drawn from a study of shared clonotypes between healthy human individuals. This table comes from immunoSEQ multiplex PCR, and its TCRdb copy is limited to in-frame clones, with some not included. Seen here are about a million clones, about 80% observed once, and the top ten hold approximately 0.95%. Sequenced material: memory CD4+ T cells from PBMCs. Subset given: CD45RA-negative fraction. The chain is built from TRBV7-7 and TRBJ2-3, with 12 nucleotides matching TRBD2. This clonotype was sampled from a man younger than 30 in good health. Some clones in this sample may be carry-over from other donors' samples. As DNA, the CDR3 is TGTGCCAGCAAACGACTAGCGGGAGTCAGCACAGATACGCAGTATTTT. Encoded protein: CASKRLAGVSTDTQYF.